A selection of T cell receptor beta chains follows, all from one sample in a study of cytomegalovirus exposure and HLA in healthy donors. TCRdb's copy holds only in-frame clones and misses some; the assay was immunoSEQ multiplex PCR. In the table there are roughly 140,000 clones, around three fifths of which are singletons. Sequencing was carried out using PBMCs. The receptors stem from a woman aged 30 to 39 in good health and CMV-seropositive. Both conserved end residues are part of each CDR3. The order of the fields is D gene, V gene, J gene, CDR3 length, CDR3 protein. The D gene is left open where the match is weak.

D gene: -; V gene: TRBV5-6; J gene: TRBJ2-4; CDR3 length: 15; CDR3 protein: CASSPRGGGGNIQYF
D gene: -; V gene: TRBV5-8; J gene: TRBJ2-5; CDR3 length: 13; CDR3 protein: CASSFGVFETQYF
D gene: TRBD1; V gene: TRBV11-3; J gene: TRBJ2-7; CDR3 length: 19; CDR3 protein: CASSSTWAGQGANFYEQYF
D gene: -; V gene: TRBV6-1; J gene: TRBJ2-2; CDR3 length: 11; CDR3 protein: CASLNTGELFF
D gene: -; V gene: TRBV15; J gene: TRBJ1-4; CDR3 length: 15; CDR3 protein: CATSREVRLNEKLFF
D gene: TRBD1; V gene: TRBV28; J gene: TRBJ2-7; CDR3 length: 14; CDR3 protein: CASSFGDRTYEQYF
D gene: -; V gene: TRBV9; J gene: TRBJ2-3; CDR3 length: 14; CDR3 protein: CASSVDSPTDTQYF
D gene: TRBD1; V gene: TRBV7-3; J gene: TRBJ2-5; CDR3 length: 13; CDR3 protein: CASSRGQGETQYF
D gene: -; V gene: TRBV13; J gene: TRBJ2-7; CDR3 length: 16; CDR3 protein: CASSSRRASETYEQYF
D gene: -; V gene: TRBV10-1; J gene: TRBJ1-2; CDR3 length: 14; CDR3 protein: CASSPGGLNYGYTF